The entry below describes one TCR beta chain. Its antigen is still unknown. These data are taken from a study of T cell repertoires in cytomegalovirus infection. A single record per CDR3 protein comes from TCRdb applying MiXCR to the reads. This table has some 180,000 distinct CDR3 sequences, approximately 18% appearing once. Findings of the study overall: Public TCR beta family frequency separated CMV-and-HLA carriers, including in an independent cohort.

CDR1 is MNHNY, CDR2 SVGAGI, per germline (reference sequence). There are 14 residues in the CDR3. With 4 bases removed from V and 4 bases from J, the gap between germline ends came to 11 bases. The sequence was collected from a human donor in good health (CMV status not recorded). Some clones in this sample may be carry-over from other donors' samples. Material for sequencing was CD8+ T cells from PBMCs. This chain joins TRBV6-6 and TRBJ1-5; no clear D gene. Here the CDR3 DNA reads TGTGCCAGCAGTTCGACGGGCCGGAATCAGCCCCAGCATTTT. Its protein is CASSSTGRNQPQHF.